Each of the 20 T cell receptor beta chains below was sequenced from the same sample in a study of T cell responses to AZD1222 COVID-19 vaccine. The method was immunoSEQ multiplex PCR; TCRdb's version includes in-frame clones alone and lacks a portion of them. Altogether about 120,000 clones are present, around 83% being singletons, with the ten largest covering about 3%. The material was peripheral blood, obtained 28 days after the second AZD1222 dose. The source is an adult who received the AZD1222 COVID-19 vaccine.

The chain recombines TRBV7-2 with TRBJ2-2, with D possibly TRBD1 on 5 matching bases. V shed 1 base and J shed 5 bases, with 8 bases lying between them. CDR1 is SGHTA, CDR2 FQGNSA, per germline. The CDR3 consists of 14 residues. CDR3 sequence (DNA): TGTGCCAGCAGCTTAGAGGCAGGGACCGGGGAGCTGTTTTTT. The encoded protein is CASSLEAGTGELFF.

This chain connects TRBV19 to TRBJ1-5; 7 bases line up with TRBD1. The CDR3 spans 13 residues. Trimming at V came to 7 bases and at J to 6 bases, leaving 6 bases not matched to a gene. CDR1 LNHDA and CDR2 SQIVND come from the germline V gene (reference sequence). The CDR3 here is CASIHRGGQPQHF. CDR3 nucleotide sequence: TGTGCCAGTATTCACAGGGGAGGTCAGCCCCAGCATTTT.

The chain links TRBV9 to TRBJ2-3; the D gene is possibly TRBD2 (7 bases). CDR1 and CDR2 (germline): SGDLS, YYNGEE. V lost 4 bases, J lost 6 bases, and 18 bases lay in between. The CDR3 spans 15 residues. The CDR3 bases are TGTGCCAGCAGCCCGGTGGGGGGGCCAGTTGATACGCAGTATTTT. As protein: CASSPVGGPVDTQYF.

The chain is built from TRBV19 and TRBJ1-2; D perhaps matches TRBD1 (5 bases). The CDR3 has 13 residues. Trimming stripped 4 bases from V and 5 bases from J, with 11 bases between. Germline-derived CDR1 and CDR2 are LNHDA and SQIVND (reference sequence). CDR3 nucleotide sequence: TGTGCCAGTAGTAGGGGACTGACTTATGGCTACACCTTC. Amino acid sequence: CASSRGLTYGYTF.

This chain joins TRBV5-4 and TRBJ1-6; TRBD1 aligns across 7 bases. This CDR3 region has 15 residues. Germline V lookup: CDR1 SGHNT, CDR2 YYREEE (reference sequence). V shed 0 bases and J 5 bases; nucleotides not matched to a gene: 2. CDR3 sequence (DNA): TGTGCCAGCAGCTTGGAACAGGGGAATAATTCACCCCTCCACTTT. Translated, it gives CASSLEQGNNSPLHF.

This clone is a singleton in its sample. Other DNA sequences in this specimen translate into the identical CDR3. The chain uses TRBV2 and TRBJ2-5; 8 bases are shared with TRBD2. From germline, CDR1 is SNHLY and CDR2 FYNNEI. The CDR3 is 12 residues long. Trimming at V came to 6 bases and at J to 4 bases, leaving 1 base not matched to a gene. CDR3 amino acids: CASRLAGETQYF. The CDR3 nucleotides read TGTGCCAGCAGGCTAGCGGGAGAGACCCAGTACTTC.

The rearrangement links TRBV7-3 to TRBJ1-3; D possibly corresponds to TRBD1 (6 bases). Germline CDR1 SGHTA, CDR2 FQGTGA. The CDR3 has 15 amino acids. V lost 4 bases and J 0 bases, leaving 10 bases between the germline ends. The CDR3 DNA is TGTGCCAGCAGCTCGACAGGAACCTCTGGAAACACCATATATTTT. As protein: CASSSTGTSGNTIYF.

In this sample, this clone turned up once. This chain connects TRBV29-1 to TRBJ1-5; 8 bases are shared with TRBD1. CDR3 length: 13 residues. Per the germline V gene, CDR1 is SQVTM and CDR2 is ANQGSEA. The V gene end was trimmed by 6 bases and the J gene end by 5 bases; junction bases not matched to a gene: 6. The chain's CDR3 is CSVGTGWDQPQHF. CDR3 in DNA: TGCAGCGTCGGGACAGGCTGGGATCAGCCCCAGCATTTT.

This clone was observed once. The V and J genes are TRBV9 and TRBJ2-1; possibly TRBD1 or TRBD2 for D (5 bases each). The V end was cut by 0 bases, the J end by 6 bases, with 16 bases between. The length of the CDR3 is 16 residues. Per germline, CDR1 SGDLS and CDR2 YYNGEE. The CDR3 nucleotides are TGTGCCAGCAGCGTAGGATCGGGGCTAGGTGGCAATGAGCAGTTCTTC. It specifies CASSVGSGLGGNEQFF.

The CDR3 DNA is TGTGCCAGCAGCTTAAGGGCCGGAGAGGGCAATCAGCCCCAGCATTTT. It yields the protein CASSLRAGEGNQPQHF. The J gene is TRBJ1-5, the V gene TRBV7-2; D is unclear. The CDR3 runs to 16 residues. CDR1 is SGHTA, CDR2 FQGNSA, per germline. V lost 2 bases and J 2 bases, leaving 13 bases between the germline ends.

The V gene is TRBV2, the J gene TRBJ2-1; weak D call: TRBD1 (6 bases). Trimming shortened V by 6 bases and J by 8 bases, and 20 bases separated the two germline ends. The CDR3 is made up of 15 amino acids. Germline CDR1 reads SNHLY; CDR2 reads FYNNEI. The CDR3 region is CASRMETTGRHEQFF. In DNA, the CDR3 is TGTGCCAGCAGGATGGAAACAACAGGGCGCCATGAGCAGTTCTTC.

This chain uses TRBV5-1 with TRBJ2-1, with TRBD2 identical over 10 bases. The CDR3 totals 19 residues. Germline CDR1 SGHRS, CDR2 YFSETQ. V shed 0 bases and J 0 bases; nucleotides not matched to a gene: 9. CDR3 bases: TGCGCCAGCAGCTTGGTGGTAGCGGGGGGCCAGAGCTCCTACAATGAGCAGTTCTTC. Its translation: CASSLVVAGGQSSYNEQFF.

The chain couples TRBV5-4 to TRBJ2-5; tentative D call: TRBD1 (6 bases). Trimming removed 4 bases from V and 6 bases from J, with 22 bases in between. The germline V gene has CDR1 SGHNT and CDR2 YYREEE (reference sequence). The CDR3 has 16 amino acids. The CDR3 reads CASSPVQGLERKTQYF. The CDR3 coding sequence is TGTGCCAGCAGCCCCGTACAGGGTTTGGAGAGGAAGACCCAGTACTTC.

This chain connects TRBV7-9 to TRBJ2-3; D uncertain. Germline loops: CDR1 SEHNR, CDR2 FQNEAQ (reference sequence). This CDR3 comprises 13 residues. With 2 bases removed from V and 5 bases from J, the gap between germline ends came to 8 bases. The CDR3 sequence is CASSLILGDTQYF. Here the CDR3 DNA reads TGTGCCAGCAGCTTAATTCTGGGAGATACGCAGTATTTT.

The chain uses TRBV3-1 (or the pseudogene TRBV3-2) and TRBJ2-1, with D possibly TRBD2 on 7 matching bases. The CDR3 consists of 16 residues. Per germline, CDR1 LGHDT and CDR2 YNNKEL (reference sequence). V was shortened by 0 bases and J by 5 bases, with 14 bases between the two germline ends. The CDR3, as DNA: TGTGCCAGCAGCCAAGATTGGGGGGGCCGGCACAATGAGCAGTTCTTC. Translating it yields CASSQDWGGRHNEQFF.

The V and J genes are TRBV7-8 and TRBJ2-7, with 10 bases that match TRBD1. This CDR3 comprises 15 residues. CDR1 and CDR2 from the germline V gene are SGHVS and FQNEAQ. J lost 6 bases, V lost 1 base, and 6 bases had no gene match. The CDR3 loop reads CASSLGPGQGFEQYF. CDR3 coding DNA: TGTGCCAGCAGCTTAGGCCCGGGACAGGGGTTCGAGCAGTACTTC.

This rearrangement joins TRBV6-5 to TRBJ1-1, with no clear D. The CDR3 spans 14 residues. Trimming cost V 5 bases and J 1 base, with 11 bases left between them. Germline loops: CDR1 MNHEY, CDR2 SVGAGI. In DNA, the CDR3 is TGTGCCAGCAGTACGACATCCGGGAACACTGAAGCTTTCTTT. Its translation: CASSTTSGNTEAFF.

V gene TRBV19 combines with J gene TRBJ1-1, with D perhaps TRBD1 (5 bases). The germline gives CDR1 LNHDA, CDR2 SQIVND (reference sequence). Trimming removed 5 bases from V and 6 bases from J, with 16 bases in between. The CDR3 is 14 amino acids. The CDR3, as DNA: TGTGCCAGTAGTCCTCAGGGTTTATCCGCTGAAGCTTTCTTT. Amino acid sequence: CASSPQGLSAEAFF. The full variable domain, with the rest looked up from reference TRBV19 and TRBJ1-1, is DGGITQSPKYLFRKEGQNVTLSCEQNLNHDAMYWYRQDPGQGLRLIYYSQIVNDFQKGDIAEGYSVSREKKESFPLTVTSAQKNPTAFYLCASSPQGLSAEAFFGQGTRLTVV.

The chain recombines TRBV2 with TRBJ2-5, with a tentative D call TRBD2 (7 bases). This CDR3 contains 15 residues. Germline CDR1 SNHLY, CDR2 FYNNEI. V gave up 0 bases and J gave up 4 bases, with 12 bases separating them. CDR3: CASSEAGGPSETQYF. CDR3 bases: TGTGCCAGCAGTGAAGCGGGGGGGCCGTCAGAGACCCAGTACTTC.

The rearrangement uses TRBV29-1 and TRBJ2-7; 9 bases are shared with TRBD1. Germline CDR1 SQVTM, CDR2 ANQGSEA. CDR3 size: 14 residues. Trimming cost V 6 bases and J 0 bases; bases outside gene matches: 6. The CDR3 sequence is CSVSGQGSSYEQYF. The DNA for the CDR3 is TGCAGCGTATCCGGACAGGGGAGCTCCTACGAGCAGTACTTC.